These 21 T cell receptor beta chains originate from one sample sequenced in a study of CD8 T cells in ankylosing spondylitis. From the 5' RACE reads, TCRdb called clonotypes with MiXCR, one entry per CDR3 protein. The table lists 250,000 or so distinct CDR3 sequences, roughly a tenth of them singletons. The sample consisted of blood, either unsorted or a sorted T cell fraction (not recorded which). The receptors were sampled from a male donor with ankylosing spondylitis or in good health (not recorded which).

The chain is built from TRBV5-5 and TRBJ2-7, with TRBD1 identical over 8 bases. Germline loops: CDR1 SGHKS, CDR2 YYEKEE (reference sequence). The CDR3 consists of 14 residues. After removal of 4 bases from V and 4 bases from J, the junction contained 7 bases not matched to a gene. The CDR3 DNA is TGTGCCAGCAGCAAGACAGGGGATCTTTACGAGCAGTACTTC. Translation: CASSKTGDLYEQYF.

This clonotype was observed a handful of times. This chain links TRBV7-2 with TRBJ2-1; D possibly uses TRBD1 or TRBD2 (5 bases each). Trimming left V 1 base short and J 7 bases short, with 14 bases between. The CDR3 runs to 15 residues. Per germline, CDR1 SGHTA and CDR2 FQGNSA. Here the CDR3 reads CASSLVGVGTNEQFF. The CDR3 DNA reads as TGTGCCAGCAGCTTAGTAGGGGTGGGGACGAATGAGCAGTTCTTC.

This clonotype has ten or more counts. The chain recombines TRBV29-1 with TRBJ2-1, with 14 bases fitting TRBD2. The J segment lost 5 bases and the V segment lost 6 bases, leaving 3 bases of the junction unmatched. Germline-derived CDR1 and CDR2 are SQVTM and ANQGSEA. This CDR3 spans 14 amino acids. The CDR3 DNA is TGCAGCGTCCAGGGACTAGCGGGAGACAATGAGCAGTTCTTC. Amino acid sequence: CSVQGLAGDNEQFF.

This clonotype appeared many times. The gene calls are TRBV15 and TRBJ1-1; D unclear. The germline CDR1 and CDR2 sequences are LNHNV and YYDKDF (reference sequence). The CDR3 runs to 13 residues. Trimming removed 3 bases from V and 1 base from J, with 6 bases in between. CDR3 protein: CATSSEQNTEAFF. The CDR3 region has the DNA TGTGCCACCAGCAGTGAGCAGAACACTGAAGCTTTCTTT.

This clonotype was picked up many times. The chain has TRBV12-3 or TRBV12-4 and TRBJ1-5; TRBD1 is a possible D gene (6 bases). Between the trimmed V and J ends, which lost 2 bases and 4 bases, there was a span of 12 bases. The CDR3 covers 15 residues. The CDR3 region is CASSLMTGKNQPQHF. The CDR3, as DNA: TGTGCCAGCAGTTTAATGACAGGTAAAAATCAGCCCCAGCATTTT.

The J gene is TRBJ2-2, the V gene TRBV3-1; perhaps D is TRBD1 or TRBD2 (5 bases each). The V gene's germline CDR1 is LGHDT and CDR2 YNNKEL (reference sequence). This CDR3 spans 19 amino acids. The V end was cut by 11 bases, the J end by 7 bases, with 35 bases between. The CDR3 spells CACCLTGTRSGKWDGELFF. The CDR3, as DNA: TGTGCCTGCTGCCTCACCGGGACCCGCAGTGGGAAGTGGGACGGGGAGCTGTTTTTT.

This clonotype was observed many times. This chain links TRBV24-1 with TRBJ2-3, with D possibly TRBD2 on 5 matching bases. The CDR3 sequence is 14 residues long. Germline V gene data show CDR1 as KGHDR and CDR2 as SFDVKD. Deletions cut 2 bases from V and 2 bases from J, with 7 bases between. The chain's CDR3 is CATSDSGLTDTQYF. DNA of the CDR3: TGTGCCACCAGTGATTCCGGACTCACAGATACGCAGTATTTT.

This clonotype was seen many times. This chain connects TRBV5-1 to TRBJ2-1; TRBD2 matches at 7 bases. Germline lookup yields CDR1 SGHRS and CDR2 YFSETQ. CDR3 length: 16 residues. The V gene end was trimmed by 2 bases and the J gene end by 4 bases; junction bases not matched to a gene: 9. CDR3 protein: CASSFMAGVGYNEQFF. Written as DNA, the CDR3 is TGCGCCAGCAGCTTTATGGCGGGAGTCGGGTACAATGAGCAGTTCTTC. Filled out from reference TRBV5-1 and TRBJ2-1, the complete variable domain reads KAGVTQTPRYLIKTRGQQVTLSCSPISGHRSVSWYQQTPGQGLQFLFEYFSETQRNKGNFPGRFSGRQFSNSRSEMNVSTLELGDSALYLCASSFMAGVGYNEQFFGPGTRLTVL.

As for this clonotype: Sequence at one end of the junction differs from germline and may be a read error. V is TRBV2 and J is TRBJ2-7; D is perhaps TRBD1 (5 bases). This CDR3 contains 12 residues. Germline values: CDR1 SNHLY, CDR2 FYNNEI. CDR3 protein: CVSSEEGEKNYF. The CDR3, as DNA: TGTGTCAGCAGTGAGGAAGGGGAAAAGAACTACTTC.

This clonotype was counted between two and nine times. The gene calls are TRBV5-5 and TRBJ2-3; 8 bases align to TRBD2. Per the germline V gene, CDR1 is SGHKS and CDR2 is YYEKEE (reference sequence). The CDR3 spans 15 residues. V lost 0 bases and J lost 2; bases outside the gene matches: 2. The CDR3 sequence: CASSLEAGDTDTQYF. CDR3 nucleotides: TGTGCCAGCAGCTTGGAAGCGGGGGACACAGATACGCAGTATTTT.

This clonotype has a count of ten or more. CDR3 DNA sequence: TGCAGTGCTAGCCACCAAGAGACCCAGTACTTC. Translation: CSASHQETQYF. The chain has TRBV20-1 and TRBJ2-5, with no clear D. Trimming removed 3 bases from V and 0 bases from J, with 2 bases in between. Germline CDR1 is DFQATT and CDR2 is SNEGSKA (reference sequence). The CDR3 consists of 11 residues.

This clonotype was found many times. The chain has TRBV29-1 and TRBJ2-7; no definite D call. The V gene lost 0 bases and the J gene lost 0 bases, with 6 bases spanning the gap. Germline CDR1 reads SQVTM; CDR2 reads ANQGSEA. CDR3 length: 13 amino acids. In DNA, the CDR3 is TGCAGCGTTGAAGACGAGGACTCCTACGAGCAGTACTTC. Encoded protein: CSVEDEDSYEQYF.

This clonotype turned up a few times. The chain recombines TRBV12-3 or TRBV12-4 with TRBJ2-3, with 7 nucleotides matching TRBD2. V lost 6 bases, J lost 1 base, and 7 bases stayed unmatched. This CDR3 has 15 residues. The CDR3 reads CASRSGVLRTDTQYF. CDR3 nucleotides: TGTGCCAGCAGGAGCGGGGTGCTTCGCACAGATACGCAGTATTTT.

This clonotype has a count of ten or more. The gene calls are TRBV5-1 and TRBJ2-2; possible D gene TRBD2, 6 bases. The CDR3 is made up of 15 amino acids. With 5 bases removed from V and 3 bases from J, the gap between germline ends came to 14 bases. CDR1 SGHRS and CDR2 YFSETQ come from the germline V gene. CDR3 bases: TGCGCCAGCAGAGGCGGGACCCCGGACACCGGGGAGCTGTTTTTT. It specifies CASRGGTPDTGELFF.

This clonotype was found many times. The rearrangement links TRBV12-3 or TRBV12-4 to TRBJ2-1, with no clear D. The CDR3 consists of 17 residues. Trimming took 3 bases from V and 6 from J, leaving 21 bases between them. In nucleotides, the CDR3 is TGTGCCAGCAGTTTGGTCCGGGTACCCCCACAATCCAATGAGCAGTTCTTC. Residues: CASSLVRVPPQSNEQFF.

The chain has TRBV6-1 and TRBJ1-2, with 9 bases lining up with TRBD1. Germline V gene data show CDR1 as MNHNS and CDR2 as SASEGT. J lost 3 bases, V lost 4 bases, and 9 bases had no gene match. CDR3 length equals 16 residues. CDR3 in DNA: TGTGCCAGCAGTGGCGACCGGGACAGGGTAGACTATGGCTACACCTTC. Translated, it gives CASSGDRDRVDYGYTF.

The chain employs TRBV20-1 and TRBJ2-7; 10 bases are shared with TRBD2. Trimming at V came to 5 bases and at J to 2 bases, leaving 3 bases not matched to a gene. Germline V gene sequence: CDR1 DFQATT, CDR2 SNEGSKA (reference sequence). The length of the CDR3 is 13 residues. The CDR3 DNA sequence: TGCAGTGCTCTGCTAGCGGGGGCCTACGAGCAGTACTTC. Amino acids: CSALLAGAYEQYF.

This clonotype was counted many times. CDR3 in DNA: TGCAGCGTTCAACCGGGACTAGCGGGAGAGACAGATACGCAGTATTTT. It codes for CSVQPGLAGETDTQYF. The chain is built from TRBV29-1 and TRBJ2-3; TRBD2 matches 14 bases. The CDR3 contains 16 residues. CDR1 and CDR2 from the germline V gene are SQVTM and ANQGSEA. The junction had 7 bases not matched to a gene; V was cut back by 5 bases and J by 3 bases.

V and J are TRBV11-1 and TRBJ2-1; 13 bases match TRBD2. Germline V lookup: CDR1 SGHAT, CDR2 FQDESV (reference sequence). The CDR3 consists of 21 residues. J gave up 0 bases and V 0 bases, and 11 bases lay outside the gene matches. The CDR3 loop is CASSLALMGTSGIFSYNEQFF. The CDR3, as DNA: TGTGCCAGCAGCTTAGCGCTAATGGGGACTAGCGGGATTTTCTCCTACAATGAGCAGTTCTTC.

A note on this clonotype: Relative to the germline gene, one junction end is altered; a read error may explain this. This sequence joins TRBV12-3 or TRBV12-4 and TRBJ2-1; the match to TRBD2 covers 13 bases. The CDR3 runs to 15 residues. The CDR3 bases are TGTGCCAACAGTTTAGTCGGACTAGCGGGAGAAGAGCAGTTCTTC. As protein: CANSLVGLAGEEQFF.

V usage is TRBV27 and J usage is TRBJ1-1; D perhaps matches TRBD1 (6 bases). The germline V and J ends were trimmed by 6 bases and 7 bases, with 15 bases remaining between them. Per the germline V gene, CDR1 is MNHEY and CDR2 is SMNVEV (reference sequence). This CDR3 comprises 13 residues. CDR3 nucleotide sequence: TGTGCCAGCAGAGCCAGGGGTCAGGGTGAAGCTTTCTTT. Its protein product is CASRARGQGEAFF.